This T cell receptor beta chain was found in a study of control samples from healthy donors and cancer patients. Using immunoSEQ multiplex PCR, the repertoire was profiled, and TCRdb retains in-frame clones only, with some absent. The sample includes 150,000 to 200,000 clones, 91% of them seen just once. CDR3 length: 15 residues. CDR1 MNHEY and CDR2 SMNVEV come from the germline V gene (reference sequence). The V and J ends lost 2 bases and 9 bases, in that order; junction bases with no gene match: 5. The sample consisted of blood. The source is a woman in her twenties or thirties in good health. V gene TRBV27 combines with J gene TRBJ2-1, with TRBD1 matching over 12 bases. CDR3 sequence: CASSLRDRGQGEQFF. DNA for the CDR3: TGTGCCAGCAGTTTAAGGGACAGGGGGCAGGGTGAGCAGTTCTTC.